The 2 T cell receptor beta chains below were found in one sample sequenced in a study of response to subunit inactivated influenza vaccine. TCRdb recomputed calls from the RT-PCR reads with MiXCR, one row per CDR3 protein. The repertoire holds about 310,000 distinct CDR3 sequences, with 21% as singletons. The sample was PBMCs from blood, taken around 22 months after vaccination. These receptors came from a man between 50 and 70 years old who received an inactivated influenza vaccine.

The V and J genes are TRBV4-2 and TRBJ2-1; 7 positions match TRBD2. Germline CDR1 and CDR2: LGHNA and YNFKEQ. This CDR3 contains 14 residues. V lost 1 base, J lost 8 bases, and 5 bases stayed unmatched. The CDR3 region has the DNA TGTGCCAGCAGCCAAGGTAGCGGGCTATATGAGCAGTTCTTC. Protein sequence: CASSQGSGLYEQFF.

This clonotype was detected a few times. In nucleotides, the CDR3 is TGTGCCAGCAGCCAATTGGACCAAAGTCTGGGCACAGATACGCAGTATTTT. This sequence encodes CASSQLDQSLGTDTQYF. This rearrangement joins TRBV14 to TRBJ2-3; D remains unclear. The length of the CDR3 is 17 residues. Germline V gene lookup returns CDR1 SGHDN and CDR2 FVKESK. Trimming removed 2 bases from V and 1 base from J, with 16 bases in between.